Each of the 9 T cell receptor beta chains below was sequenced from the same sample in a study of blood T cells in healthy people across ages. Using a J-beta primer mix together with a sample-barcoded 5' primer, a second PCR was run for roughly 7 to 11 cycles. MiXCR, applied by TCRdb to the 5' RACE reads, yields one record per CDR3 protein. The sample records some 1.5 million distinct CDR3 sequences, approximately 39% being singletons. The specimen was blood. Receptor source: a woman between 18 and 29 years old in good health.

The chain is built from TRBV20-1 and TRBJ1-1, with a tentative D call TRBD1 (5 bases). V was trimmed by 5 bases and J by 5 bases, leaving 15 bases between them. In germline, CDR1 is DFQATT, CDR2 SNEGSKA (reference sequence). The CDR3 extends over 13 amino acids. The CDR3 coding sequence is TGCAGTGCTCATACCGGGACGATGACTGAAGCTTTCTTT. Translated: CSAHTGTMTEAFF.

This clonotype appeared many times. The chain combines TRBV13 with TRBJ2-5, with 8 bases identical to TRBD1. There are 14 residues in the CDR3. V trimming: 4 bases; J trimming: 2 bases; junction bases outside the gene matches: 3. CDR1 and CDR2 from the germline V gene are PRHDT and FYEKMQ (reference sequence). The CDR3 reads CASSSGQGQETQYF. CDR3 nucleotide sequence: TGTGCCAGCAGCTCCGGACAGGGACAAGAGACCCAGTACTTC.

The V call is TRBV6-5, the J call TRBJ2-2; TRBD2 agrees at 7 bases. V was clipped by 6 bases and J by 4 bases; unmatched bases: 8. The CDR3 contains 15 residues. Germline V gives CDR1 MNHEY, CDR2 SVGAGI. CDR3 loop: CASRSQSGITGELFF. The CDR3 nucleotides read TGTGCCAGCAGATCCCAAAGCGGGATCACCGGGGAGCTGTTTTTT.

The V call is TRBV4-1, the J call TRBJ2-5; maybe TRBD1 (6 bases). This CDR3 comprises 15 residues. Deletions cut 3 bases from V and 4 bases from J, with 15 bases between. Looked up from germline, CDR1 is MGHRA and CDR2 is YSYEKL. CDR3 residues: CASSQTTGLGETQYF. Written as DNA, the CDR3 is TGCGCCAGCAGCCAGACCACAGGGTTAGGAGAGACCCAGTACTTC.

This clonotype was seen more than once but under ten times. The V and J genes are TRBV29-1 and TRBJ2-7, with 10 bases fitting TRBD2. The CDR3 has 16 amino acids. CDR1 is SQVTM, CDR2 ANQGSEA, per germline. V trimming: 4 bases; J trimming: 0 bases; junction bases outside the gene matches: 9. DNA of the CDR3: TGCAGCGTTGGGGCCTATAGCGGGAGGCCCTCCTACGAGCAGTACTTC. Translating it yields CSVGAYSGRPSYEQYF.

The chain combines TRBV5-4 with TRBJ2-3; D remains ambiguous. The CDR3 contains 16 residues. The ends were cut back, 0 bases at V and 4 bases at J, with 15 bases in the middle. Germline-derived CDR1 and CDR2 are SGHNT and YYREEE (reference sequence). The DNA of the CDR3 is TGTGCCAGCAGCTTGGTACCAGTACCCGGCTCAGATACGCAGTATTTT. The encoded protein is CASSLVPVPGSDTQYF. Based on the CDR3 plus reference TRBV5-4 and TRBJ2-3, the full variable domain is ETGVTQSPTHLIKTRGQQVTLRCSSQSGHNTVSWYQQALGQGPQFIFQYYREEENGRGNFPPRFSGLQFPNYSSELNVNALELDDSALYLCASSLVPVPGSDTQYFGPGTRLTVL.

This chain uses TRBV5-1 with TRBJ1-2; D remains ambiguous. Germline CDR1 reads SGHRS; CDR2 reads YFSETQ. V gave up 0 bases and J gave up 4 bases, with 10 bases separating them. CDR3 size: 14 residues. The CDR3 is CASSLDQEIYGYTF. The CDR3 bases are TGCGCCAGCAGCTTGGACCAGGAGATCTATGGCTACACCTTC.

The chain recombines TRBV18 with TRBJ1-1; D is unclear. The CDR3 runs 13 residues. CDR1 KGHSH and CDR2 LQKENI come from the germline V gene. V lost 6 bases and J lost 4, with 12 bases in between. The DNA for the CDR3 is TGTGCCAGCTCTCTGCCTCAGGTCACTGAAGCTTTCTTT. This codes for CASSLPQVTEAFF.

The rearrangement joins TRBV5-1 to TRBJ2-7, with D tentatively TRBD2 (6 bases). The germline V gene has CDR1 SGHRS and CDR2 YFSETQ. Trimming took 3 bases from V and 9 from J, leaving 22 bases between them. The CDR3 contains 15 residues. The CDR3 bases are TGCGCCAGCAGCTCGCTAGGCGGGACTGTTACGGGGCAGTACTTC. Residues: CASSSLGGTVTGQYF.